The clone carrying this T cell receptor beta chain was counted only a few times. Antigen specificity is unknown. The record originates from a study of T-cell reconstitution after alpha-beta-depleted transplantation in children. The germline V gene has CDR1 SGHRS and CDR2 YFSETQ. The CDR3 runs to 18 residues. The V and J ends lost 4 bases and 7 bases, in that order; junction bases with no gene match: 17. As it was prepared, the TCRbeta library received unique molecular identifiers. TCRdb itself ran the PCR reads through MiXCR, one entry per CDR3 protein. The data contain about a million distinct CDR3 sequences, roughly 29% of them singletons. Overall study findings and caveats: The main origin of T-cell counts and diversity one year after transplant was newly produced T cells.

The chain is built from TRBV5-1 and TRBJ1-2; 12 positions match TRBD1. This clonotype originated in a boy under two years old who had a stem cell transplant for SCID, so the T cells may come from the graft donor. This specimen consisted of PBMCs, mostly from graft donor cells, obtained 360 days after TCRalphabeta/CD19-depleted stem cell transplant. The CDR3 spells CASSPTPRDRGRKGGYTF. CDR3 bases: TGCGCCAGCAGCCCCACCCCCCGGGACAGGGGGCGGAAGGGTGGCTACACCTTC.